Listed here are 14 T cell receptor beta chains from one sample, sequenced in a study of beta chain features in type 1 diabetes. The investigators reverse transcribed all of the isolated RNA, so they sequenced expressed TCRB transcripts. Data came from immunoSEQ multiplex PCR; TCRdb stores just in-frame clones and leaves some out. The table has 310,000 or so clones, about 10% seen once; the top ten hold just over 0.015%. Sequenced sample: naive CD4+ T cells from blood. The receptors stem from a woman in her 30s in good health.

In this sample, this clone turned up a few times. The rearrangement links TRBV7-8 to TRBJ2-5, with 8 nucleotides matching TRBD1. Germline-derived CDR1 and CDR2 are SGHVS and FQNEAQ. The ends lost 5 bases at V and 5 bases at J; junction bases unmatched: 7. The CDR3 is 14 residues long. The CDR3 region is CASSMDRVGETQYF. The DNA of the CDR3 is TGTGCCAGCAGCATGGACAGGGTGGGGGAGACCCAGTACTTC.

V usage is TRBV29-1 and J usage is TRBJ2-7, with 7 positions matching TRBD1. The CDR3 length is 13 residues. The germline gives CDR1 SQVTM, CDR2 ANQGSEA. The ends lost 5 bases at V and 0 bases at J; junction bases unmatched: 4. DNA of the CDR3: TGCAGCGTTCGTCGGGACAGCTCCTACGAGCAGTACTTC. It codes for CSVRRDSSYEQYF.

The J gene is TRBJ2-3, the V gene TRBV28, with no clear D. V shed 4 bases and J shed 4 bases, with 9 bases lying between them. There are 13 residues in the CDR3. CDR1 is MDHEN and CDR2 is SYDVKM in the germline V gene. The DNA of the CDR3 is TGTGCCAGCAGTTCTTATAGCCCAGATACGCAGTATTTT. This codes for CASSSYSPDTQYF.

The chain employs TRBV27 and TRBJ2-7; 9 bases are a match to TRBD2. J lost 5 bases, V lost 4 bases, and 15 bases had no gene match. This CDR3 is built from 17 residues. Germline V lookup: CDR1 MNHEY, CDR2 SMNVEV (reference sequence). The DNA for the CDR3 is TGTGCCAGCAGTTCCATCCCCCTTAGCGGGAGAGGCAACGAGCAGTACTTC. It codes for CASSSIPLSGRGNEQYF.

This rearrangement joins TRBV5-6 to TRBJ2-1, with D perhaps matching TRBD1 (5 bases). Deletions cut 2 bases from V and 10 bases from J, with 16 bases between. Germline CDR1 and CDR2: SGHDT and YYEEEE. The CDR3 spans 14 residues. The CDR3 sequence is CASSFRSGYWEQFF. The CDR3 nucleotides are TGTGCCAGCAGCTTCCGGTCAGGGTACTGGGAGCAGTTCTTC.

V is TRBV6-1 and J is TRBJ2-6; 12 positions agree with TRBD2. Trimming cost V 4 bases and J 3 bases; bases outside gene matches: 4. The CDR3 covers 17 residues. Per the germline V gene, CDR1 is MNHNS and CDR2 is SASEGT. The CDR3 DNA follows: TGTGCCAGCAGTGTGACTAGCGGGAGTGGTGGGGCCAACGTCCTGACTTTC. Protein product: CASSVTSGSGGANVLTF.

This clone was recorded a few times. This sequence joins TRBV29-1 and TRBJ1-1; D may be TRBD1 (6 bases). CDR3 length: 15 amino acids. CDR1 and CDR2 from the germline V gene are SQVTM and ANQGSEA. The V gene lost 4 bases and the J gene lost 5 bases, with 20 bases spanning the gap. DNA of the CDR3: TGCAGCGTTGTCCGGGGGGCTGGAAGAAGAACTGAAGCTTTCTTT. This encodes CSVVRGAGRRTEAFF.

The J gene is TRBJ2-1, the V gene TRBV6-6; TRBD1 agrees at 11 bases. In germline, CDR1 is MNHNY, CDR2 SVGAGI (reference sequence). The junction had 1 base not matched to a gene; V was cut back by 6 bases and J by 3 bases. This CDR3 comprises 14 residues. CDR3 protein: CASRGQGDYNEQFF. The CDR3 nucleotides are TGTGCCAGCAGGGGACAGGGGGACTACAATGAGCAGTTCTTC.

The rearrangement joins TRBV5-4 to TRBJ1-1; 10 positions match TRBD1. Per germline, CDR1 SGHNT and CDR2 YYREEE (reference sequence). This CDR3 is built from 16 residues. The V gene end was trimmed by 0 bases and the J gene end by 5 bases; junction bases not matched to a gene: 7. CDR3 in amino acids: CASSLAPDRGLTEAFF. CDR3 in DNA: TGTGCCAGCAGCTTGGCCCCAGACAGGGGGCTGACTGAAGCTTTCTTT.

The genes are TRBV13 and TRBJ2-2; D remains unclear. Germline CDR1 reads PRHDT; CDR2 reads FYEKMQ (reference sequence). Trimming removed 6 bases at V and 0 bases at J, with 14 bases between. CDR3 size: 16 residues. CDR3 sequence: CASRFRRSTNTGELFF. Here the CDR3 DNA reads TGTGCCAGCAGATTTCGCAGGTCCACGAACACCGGGGAGCTGTTTTTT.

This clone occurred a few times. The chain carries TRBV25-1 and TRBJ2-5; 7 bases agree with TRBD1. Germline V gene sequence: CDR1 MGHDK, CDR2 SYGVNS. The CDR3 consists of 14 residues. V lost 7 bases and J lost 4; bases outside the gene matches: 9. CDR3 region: CASTTGVQGETQYF. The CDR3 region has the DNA TGTGCCAGCACCACAGGGGTCCAAGGAGAGACCCAGTACTTC.

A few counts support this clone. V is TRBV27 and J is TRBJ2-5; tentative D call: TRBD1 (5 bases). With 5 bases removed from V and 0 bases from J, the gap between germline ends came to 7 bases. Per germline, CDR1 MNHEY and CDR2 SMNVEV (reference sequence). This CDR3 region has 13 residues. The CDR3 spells CASSRQYQETQYF. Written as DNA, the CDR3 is TGTGCCAGCAGTCGACAGTACCAAGAGACCCAGTACTTC.

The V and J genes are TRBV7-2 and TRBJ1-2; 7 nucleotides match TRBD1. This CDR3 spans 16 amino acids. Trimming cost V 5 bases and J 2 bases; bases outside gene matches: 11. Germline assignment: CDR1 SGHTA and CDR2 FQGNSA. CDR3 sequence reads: CASSPQGQGGNYGYTF. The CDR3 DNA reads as TGTGCCAGCAGCCCCCAGGGGCAGGGGGGCAACTATGGCTACACCTTC.

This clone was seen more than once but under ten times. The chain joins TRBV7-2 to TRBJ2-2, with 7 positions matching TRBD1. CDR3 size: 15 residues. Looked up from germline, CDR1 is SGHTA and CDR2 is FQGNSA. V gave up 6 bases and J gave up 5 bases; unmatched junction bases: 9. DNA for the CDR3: TGTGCCAGCAGTTCAGGGGGACCAACGACCGGGGAGCTGTTTTTT. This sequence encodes CASSSGGPTTGELFF.